This T cell receptor beta chain was identified in a study of T cell changes during pregnancy in multiple sclerosis. This table comes from immunoSEQ multiplex PCR, and its TCRdb copy is limited to in-frame clones, with some not included. The sample consists of approximately 47,000 clones, 94% of them appearing once. The input for sequencing was CD4+ T cells from peripheral blood mononuclear cells, taken in the first trimester of pregnancy. This clonotype was obtained from a female donor with multiple sclerosis, enrolled in a pregnancy study.

DNA of the CDR3: TGTGCCAGCAGCTTTCCGGGACAGGGGAATCGTGCTTTCTTT. Protein product: CASSFPGQGNRAFF. The V call is TRBV5-4, the J call TRBJ1-1, with TRBD1 matching over 10 bases. CDR1 and CDR2 from the germline V gene are SGHNT and YYREEE (reference sequence). The trim removed 2 bases at V and 11 bases at J, leaving 9 bases unmatched. This CDR3 region has 14 residues.